Shown below are 30 T cell receptor beta chains from a single sample sequenced in a study of T cells in narcolepsy. Libraries were prepared by immunoSEQ multiplex PCR; TCRdb keeps only in-frame clonotypes and omits some of them. The data show tens of thousands of clones, roughly 80% seen once. Sequences were obtained from memory (CD45RA-) CD4+ T cells from blood. These receptors were collected from a human donor in good health.

The chain recombines TRBV5-1 with TRBJ2-5; no firm D call. There are 13 residues in the CDR3. Trimming removed 1 base from V and 3 bases from J, with 7 bases in between. Germline V lookup: CDR1 SGHRS, CDR2 YFSETQ. CDR3 nucleotides: TGCGCCAGCAGCTTGATAGGGAAAGAGACCCAGTACTTC. Amino acid sequence: CASSLIGKETQYF.

The rearrangement joins TRBV18 to TRBJ1-2; D is possibly TRBD1 (6 bases). The germline V gene encodes CDR1 KGHSH and CDR2 LQKENI. The CDR3 has 15 amino acids. V shed 6 bases and J shed 3 bases, with 17 bases lying between them. CDR3 amino acids: CASSQVGGVDYGYTF. Here the CDR3 DNA reads TGTGCCAGCTCCCAAGTAGGGGGAGTAGACTATGGCTACACCTTC.

This chain connects TRBV4-2 to TRBJ2-3; TRBD1 might be the D (5 bases). Germline V gene data show CDR1 as LGHNA and CDR2 as YNFKEQ. This CDR3 is built from 12 residues. V lost 8 bases and J 1 base, leaving 7 bases between the germline ends. CDR3 nucleotide sequence: TGTGCCAGCTCCAGGGGCACAGATACGCAGTATTTT. This translates into CASSRGTDTQYF.

The chain employs TRBV7-9 and TRBJ1-3, with D maybe TRBD1 (5 bases). This CDR3 has 16 amino acids. Trimming pared 5 bases from V and 4 bases from J, leaving 18 bases between. CDR1 SEHNR and CDR2 FQNEAQ come from the germline V gene (reference sequence). Here the CDR3 DNA reads TGTGCCAGCAGCACTAACAGGCCTGACGGGGGAAACACCATATATTTT. It is translated as CASSTNRPDGGNTIYF.

The rearrangement joins TRBV19 to TRBJ1-2, with 10 bases that match TRBD1. The J segment lost 3 bases and the V segment lost 10 bases, leaving 8 bases of the junction unmatched. CDR1 is LNHDA, CDR2 SQIVND, per germline (reference sequence). The CDR3 sequence is 14 residues long. CDR3 in amino acids: CATTPGQGYYGYTF. The CDR3 DNA sequence: TGTGCCACGACCCCGGGACAGGGGTACTATGGCTACACCTTC.

The chain has TRBV5-8 and TRBJ1-2; unclear D gene. This CDR3 region has 15 residues. Germline V CDR1 and CDR2: SGHTS, YDEGEE. Trimming shortened V by 4 bases and J by 4 bases, and 17 bases separated the two germline ends. The CDR3 bases are TGTGCCAGCAGCCTGCCTGGCCCTGGAAGCTATGGCTACACCTTC. It yields the protein CASSLPGPGSYGYTF.

About this clone itself: Additional DNA sequences in this sample encode the identical CDR3. The gene calls are TRBV28 and TRBJ2-3, with 11 bases aligning to TRBD2. Trimming at V came to 1 base and at J to 0 bases, leaving 21 bases not matched to a gene. CDR3 length: 23 amino acids. CDR1 MDHEN and CDR2 SYDVKM come from the germline V gene. The CDR3 DNA is TGTGCCAGCAGTTTATTGGGGCTAGCGGGGGGCCGGAGGGGCAGGACTAGCACAGATACGCAGTATTTT. Encoded protein: CASSLLGLAGGRRGRTSTDTQYF.

The chain couples TRBV7-9 to TRBJ1-1; D possibly corresponds to TRBD1 (5 bases). Trimming stripped 5 bases from V and 3 bases from J, with 10 bases between. CDR1 SEHNR and CDR2 FQNEAQ come from the germline V gene (reference sequence). The CDR3 has 13 amino acids. The CDR3 sequence: CASSPDSDTEAFF. CDR3 in DNA: TGTGCCAGCAGCCCCGACAGCGACACTGAAGCTTTCTTT.

The chain uses TRBV6-4 and TRBJ2-7, with D tentatively TRBD1 (6 bases). Germline V CDR1 and CDR2: MRHNA, SNTAGT. CDR3 length: 16 amino acids. V lost 7 bases, J lost 3 bases, and 22 bases lay in between. CDR3 amino acids: CASTRRNRDRGYEQYF. CDR3 DNA sequence: TGTGCCAGCACACGTCGGAACAGGGATCGCGGCTACGAGCAGTACTTC.

The chain links TRBV30 to TRBJ1-5, with a weak D call TRBD1 (5 bases). The CDR3 covers 14 residues. V was clipped by 3 bases and J by 6 bases, with 15 bases between them. CDR1 and CDR2 (germline): GTSNPN, SVGIG (reference sequence). As DNA, the CDR3 is TGTGCCTGGAGGGGACCTACCCCGGGTCAGCCCCAGCATTTT. Encoded protein: CAWRGPTPGQPQHF.

The CDR3 here is CASSVGQGKWAFF. The CDR3 nucleotides read TGTGCCAGCAGTGTCGGACAGGGGAAATGGGCTTTCTTT. The chain uses TRBV28 and TRBJ1-1, with 9 bases lining up with TRBD1. V trimming: 5 bases; J trimming: 11 bases; junction bases outside the gene matches: 9. The CDR3 length is 13 residues. CDR1 MDHEN and CDR2 SYDVKM come from the germline V gene.

The chain links TRBV19 to TRBJ1-1; D might be TRBD1 (6 bases). Trimming cost V 6 bases and J 5 bases, with 13 bases left between them. CDR3 length: 13 amino acids. The germline V gene has CDR1 LNHDA and CDR2 SQIVND (reference sequence). For the CDR3, the DNA is TGTGCCAGTAGCAGGGGAGGGGGAACTGAAGCTTTCTTT. Translated: CASSRGGGTEAFF.

The chain joins TRBV6-1 to TRBJ1-5; D unresolved. This CDR3 is built from 14 residues. Trimming took off 4 bases at V and 0 bases at J, with 7 bases between the two ends. The germline V gene has CDR1 MNHNS and CDR2 SASEGT. The CDR3: CASSGVNSNQPQHF. CDR3 bases: TGTGCCAGCAGTGGGGTCAATAGCAATCAGCCCCAGCATTTT.

This clone was observed once. The chain is built from TRBV6-1 and TRBJ2-1; 7 bases are shared with TRBD2. Per germline, CDR1 MNHNS and CDR2 SASEGT. CDR3 length equals 14 residues. J gave up 7 bases and V 6 bases, and 9 bases lay outside the gene matches. CDR3 DNA sequence: TGTGCCAGCAGCGCTGGGAGGGCAAGGAATGAGCAGTTCTTC. Amino acid sequence: CASSAGRARNEQFF.

J is TRBJ2-1 and V is TRBV28; D possibly corresponds to TRBD1 (5 bases). V gave up 6 bases and J gave up 0 bases, with 6 bases separating them. CDR1 is MDHEN and CDR2 is SYDVKM in the germline V gene. The CDR3 sequence is 13 residues long. CDR3 in amino acids: CASRRGSYNEQFF. Written as DNA, the CDR3 is TGTGCCAGCAGAAGGGGCTCCTACAATGAGCAGTTCTTC.

This clone has just a few counts. The rearrangement joins TRBV5-1 to TRBJ2-2, with 15 bases aligning to TRBD2. V shed 3 bases and J 6 bases; nucleotides not matched to a gene: 3. This CDR3 is 16 amino acids long. Germline lookup yields CDR1 SGHRS and CDR2 YFSETQ. CDR3 bases: TGCGCCAGCAGCTGGAGGACTAGCGGGGGGGCCGGGGAGCTGTTTTTT. Residues: CASSWRTSGGAGELFF.

J is TRBJ1-5 and V is TRBV10-3; D possibly corresponds to TRBD1 (5 bases). The germline V gene encodes CDR1 ENHRY and CDR2 SYGVKD. The CDR3 is made up of 13 amino acids. Trimming cost V 11 bases and J 1 base, with 12 bases left between them. This chain's CDR3 is CAGQGGSNQPQHF. CDR3 coding DNA: TGTGCCGGCCAGGGTGGGAGCAATCAGCCCCAGCATTTT.

The chain couples TRBV2 to TRBJ1-2, with D possibly TRBD1 on 5 matching bases. Deletions cut 3 bases from V and 4 bases from J, with 9 bases between. The germline CDR1 and CDR2 sequences are SNHLY and FYNNEI. CDR3 size: 13 residues. The CDR3 bases are TGTGCCAGCAGTGATGGGGCGGGCTATGGCTACACCTTC. As protein: CASSDGAGYGYTF.

V usage is TRBV7-2 and J usage is TRBJ2-5; the match to TRBD1 covers 7 bases. CDR1 SGHTA and CDR2 FQGNSA come from the germline V gene. The CDR3 is 12 amino acids. V trimming: 5 bases; J trimming: 7 bases; junction bases outside the gene matches: 4. The CDR3 loop reads CASSRDRGTQYF. The CDR3, as DNA: TGTGCCAGCAGCAGGGACAGAGGGACCCAGTACTTC.

CDR3 sequence (DNA): TGTGCCAGCAGATCCTCGGGACAGAGCACAGATACGCAGTATTTT. Translating it yields CASRSSGQSTDTQYF. The genes are TRBV25-1 and TRBJ2-3, with 7 bases identical to TRBD1. The CDR3 is 15 residues long. Germline V gene sequence: CDR1 MGHDK, CDR2 SYGVNS. Trimming at V came to 6 bases and at J to 0 bases, leaving 6 bases not matched to a gene.

This clone was counted a single time. The genes are TRBV2 and TRBJ1-5; perhaps TRBD1 as D (5 bases). The germline V gene encodes CDR1 SNHLY and CDR2 FYNNEI. The CDR3 totals 15 residues. Trimming removed 6 bases at V and 5 bases at J, with 17 bases between. The CDR3: CASRTGGLEDQPQHF. In nucleotides, the CDR3 is TGTGCCAGCAGGACGGGGGGGTTAGAAGATCAGCCCCAGCATTTT.

V and J are TRBV6-4 and TRBJ1-6, with 7 bases lining up with TRBD1. Looked up from germline, CDR1 is MRHNA and CDR2 is SNTAGT. Trimming removed 4 bases from V and 4 bases from J; junction bases left unmatched: 1. The CDR3 is made up of 14 amino acids. The CDR3 coding sequence is TGTGCCAGCAGTGCGACAGGGTATAATTCACCCCTCCACTTT. It codes for CASSATGYNSPLHF.

The rearrangement joins TRBV7-2 to TRBJ2-1; no clear D. The CDR3 has 15 residues. Germline V gene data show CDR1 as SGHTA and CDR2 as FQGNSA. The V and J ends lost 1 base and 7 bases respectively, with 14 bases between them. DNA of the CDR3: TGTGCCAGCAGCTTAGTCGCAGTGGTAAGGAATGAGCAGTTCTTC. Protein product: CASSLVAVVRNEQFF.

The chain has TRBV11-1 and TRBJ1-6; D is ambiguous. The CDR3 is 13 residues long. Trimming pared 5 bases from V and 11 bases from J, leaving 13 bases between. From germline, CDR1 is SGHAT and CDR2 FQDESV (reference sequence). CDR3 in amino acids: CASSPSREAPLHF. The CDR3 region has the DNA TGTGCCAGCAGCCCGTCCCGGGAGGCACCCCTCCACTTT.

The chain couples TRBV6-5 to TRBJ1-1, with D possibly TRBD1 on 6 matching bases. V was clipped by 8 bases and J by 5 bases, with 18 bases between them. The CDR3 has 14 residues. Germline CDR1 MNHEY, CDR2 SVGAGI. The CDR3 DNA reads as TGTGCCAGCTCTGTGGAGGGAAGGGGGACTGAAGCTTTCTTT. This encodes CASSVEGRGTEAFF.

This clone was seen just once. V usage is TRBV5-8 and J usage is TRBJ1-1; the D gene is possibly TRBD1 (5 bases). CDR1 SGHTS and CDR2 YDEGEE come from the germline V gene. CDR3 length: 14 amino acids. The ends were cut back, 1 base at V and 8 bases at J, with 15 bases in the middle. DNA for the CDR3: TGTGCCAGCAGCTTGTATCAGGGCCCAGGGGAAGCTTTCTTT. Translation: CASSLYQGPGEAFF.

The V gene is TRBV6-5, the J gene TRBJ2-1; D might be TRBD1 (5 bases). The CDR3 sequence is 12 residues long. The germline V and J ends were trimmed by 5 bases and 10 bases, with 12 bases remaining between them. The germline CDR1 and CDR2 sequences are MNHEY and SVGAGI. CDR3 sequence (DNA): TGTGCCAGCAGTGGCGTAACAGGAGAGCAGTTCTTC. This translates into CASSGVTGEQFF.

The chain couples TRBV5-6 to TRBJ2-2, with 8 bases fitting TRBD1. CDR1 is SGHDT, CDR2 YYEEEE, per germline. This CDR3 contains 16 residues. J gave up 1 base and V 3 bases, and 5 bases lay outside the gene matches. In DNA form, the CDR3 reads TGTGCCAGCAGCTCCGGACAGGGAAGGAACACCGGGGAGCTGTTTTTT. This gives the protein CASSSGQGRNTGELFF.

The chain couples TRBV28 to TRBJ1-5; tentative D call: TRBD1 (5 bases). This CDR3 contains 16 residues. Trimming took 3 bases from V and 5 from J, leaving 17 bases between them. Germline V gene sequence: CDR1 MDHEN, CDR2 SYDVKM. CDR3 loop: CASSFGHRGSYQPQHF. The CDR3 DNA is TGTGCCAGCAGTTTCGGACACCGGGGCAGCTATCAGCCCCAGCATTTT.

The CDR3 reads CASSRTGRGNTEAFF. The CDR3 DNA is TGTGCCAGCAGCAGGACAGGGAGAGGGAACACTGAAGCTTTCTTT. The chain combines TRBV7-2 with TRBJ1-1; 8 bases are a match to TRBD1. The V and J ends lost 5 bases and 1 base, in that order; junction bases with no gene match: 6. The CDR3 totals 15 residues. Germline V gene data show CDR1 as SGHTA and CDR2 as FQGNSA.